The T cell receptor beta chain under discussion was sequenced for a study of blood T cell repertoires in COVID-19 (dated by TCRdb to the early 2020s). About the full investigation: Samples from collaborators originated in the United States, Italy and Spain and spanned both the acute and convalescent phases of COVID-19. The material from the prospective study consisted of cDNA or gDNA derived from T cells, B-cell-depleted T cells, or PBMCs. HLA class I and class II types, where available, came from metadata supplied by the sample provider rather than from assay-based typing. The dataset comprised deeply sampled blood TCRbeta repertoires from subjects exposed to, actively infected with, or recovered from COVID-19. The samples were drawn from two sources: the first 160 participants of the ongoing ImmuneRACE study, and about 1,300 subjects contributed by 6 global collaborators. Sample metadata almost always included a de-identified subject ID, COVID-19 status, age in years and sex. The repertoires were released in a freely available public database intended as a resource for research on the immune response to SARS-CoV-2. Broader findings and caveats from the paper: The amount of clinical and demographic metadata varied by source and participant and was provided uncurated.

One collaborating source in Seattle enrolled patients during active infection and followed them longitudinally through the course of disease. Whole blood was collected in K2EDTA tubes by collaborating institutions according to the institutions' own protocols. For TCRbeta analysis, collaborators shipped samples in one of three forms: frozen whole blood, isolated PBMCs, or DNA extracted from either of those sample types. Turning to this clone: No cognate antigen has been identified for it. Base quality data are lacking; no much larger clone is found one base away.

The immunoSEQ Assay, a bias-controlled multiplex PCR, was used to amplify TCRbeta CDR3 regions from genomic DNA. Per the authors' processing: The number of nucleated cells in each sample was estimated from the amplification of reference gene primers within the assay. To quantify the absolute abundance of each unique TCRbeta CDR3 rearrangement, sequence reads were collapsed and filtered. Productive Simpson clonality was computed per sample as the square root of Simpson's diversity index over productive rearrangements. TCRdb took over this immuneACCESS table, retaining in-frame rearrangements with V and J assigned. Such tables are incomplete; in checked studies, under half of the missing clones stem from an unresolved V gene, and the remainder is unexplained. The V and J calls and clone size were taken over from that table, and D and trimming were inferred from the DNA. In all, the sample holds roughly 330,000 clones, and approximately 90% of those were seen once. Approximately 9.9% of the sample is in the top ten clones.

The CDR3, cysteine through phenylalanine, is 15 amino acids long. The DNA shown is the 45-base CDR3, in frame from base 1. The V end gives up 4 bases and the J end 1 base, leaving 4 bases in the junction not matched to a gene. Based on the germline V gene, the CDR1 and CDR2 sequences are SGDLS and YYNGEE. Input material: peripheral blood. Recombination joined TRBV9 with TRBJ2-2, and 7 bases in between align with TRBD1. This receptor was taken from a man in his thirties or forties with COVID-19, enrolled during active disease. The nucleotide sequence reads as follows: TGTGCCAGCAGCTTCCGGACAGGGAACACCGGGGAGCTGTTTTTT. It encodes CASSFRTGNTGELFF.